The 27 T cell receptor beta chains below come from one sample, sequenced in a study of blood T cell repertoires in COVID-19. Sequencing used immunoSEQ multiplex PCR; TCRdb keeps in-frame clones, though not all of them. The table lists 280,000 or so clones, around 89% of them singletons, with about 12% in the top ten. The sample taken for sequencing was peripheral blood. The origin of the receptors is a woman aged 60-70 years with acute or convalescent COVID-19.

The chain uses TRBV4-1 and TRBJ2-1; a possible D gene is TRBD2 (6 bases). The germline V gene encodes CDR1 MGHRA and CDR2 YSYEKL. This CDR3 contains 13 residues. Trimming cost V 0 bases and J 10 bases, with 10 bases left between them. CDR3 amino acids: CASSQDPAGEQFF. CDR3 in DNA: TGCGCCAGCAGCCAAGATCCGGCGGGGGAGCAGTTCTTC.

This clone was observed a few times. The chain employs TRBV27 and TRBJ1-1; TRBD1 aligns across 12 bases. CDR1 MNHEY and CDR2 SMNVEV come from the germline V gene (reference sequence). Germline trimming cut 6 bases from V and 6 bases from J; bases unmatched to any gene: 11. There are 16 residues in the CDR3. CDR3 sequence reads: CASRSTGTGGQAEAFF. CDR3 DNA: TGTGCCAGCAGATCCACCGGGACAGGGGGCCAGGCTGAAGCTTTCTTT.

The genes are TRBV10-3 and TRBJ2-1; 8 nucleotides line up with TRBD1. Germline V gives CDR1 ENHRY, CDR2 SYGVKD. J was trimmed by 4 bases and V by 7 bases; bases with no gene match: 9. The CDR3 spans 15 residues. CDR3 in amino acids: CAITTDDRGYNEQFF. The CDR3 DNA is TGTGCCATCACTACCGATGACAGGGGATACAATGAGCAGTTCTTC.

The rearrangement joins TRBV4-1 to TRBJ1-5, with a weak D call TRBD1 (5 bases). The CDR3 length is 12 residues. V lost 0 bases to trimming and J lost 8 bases, with 5 bases between them. The germline gives CDR1 MGHRA, CDR2 YSYEKL. CDR3 sequence: CASSQDREPQHF. For the CDR3, the DNA is TGCGCCAGCAGCCAAGACAGGGAGCCCCAGCATTTT.

CDR3 nucleotides: TGTGCCAGCAGTCTTACAACAGGCTCCTACAATGAGCAGTTCTTC. Residues: CASSLTTGSYNEQFF. The genes are TRBV7-9 and TRBJ2-1; the D gene is possibly TRBD1 (5 bases). V lost 6 bases, J lost 0 bases, and 12 bases lay in between. Germline assignment: CDR1 SEHNR and CDR2 FQNEAQ (reference sequence). There are 15 residues in the CDR3. Full variable domain (rest looked up from reference TRBV7-9 and TRBJ2-1): DTGVSQNPRHKITKRGQNVTFRCDPISEHNRLYWYRQTLGQGPEFLTYFQNEAQLEKSRLLSDRFSAERPKGSFSTLEIQRTEQGDSAMYLCASSLTTGSYNEQFFGPGTRLTVL.

In its sample, this clone was seen once. CDR3 DNA sequence: TGCGCCAGCAGCCAGGGACAGGGGGAGAGGGATGGCTACACCTTC. It specifies CASSQGQGERDGYTF. The J gene is TRBJ1-2, the V gene TRBV4-1, with TRBD1 matching over 11 bases. Germline V gives CDR1 MGHRA, CDR2 YSYEKL. CDR3 size: 15 residues. The trim removed 3 bases at V and 6 bases at J, leaving 6 bases unmatched.

The V and J genes are TRBV6-2 or TRBV6-3 and TRBJ1-4, with TRBD1 as a possible D gene (6 bases). Per germline, CDR1 MNHEY and CDR2 SVGEGT. The CDR3 length is 11 residues. V was clipped by 5 bases and J by 14 bases, with 12 bases between them. CDR3 loop: CASSRTGSLFF. CDR3 in DNA: TGTGCCAGCAGTCGAACAGGGAGCCTGTTTTTT.

The chain has TRBV6-2 or TRBV6-3 and TRBJ2-3; 16 bases are a match to TRBD2. The V segment lost 0 bases and the J segment 4 bases; nucleotides outside the gene matches: 7. The germline V gene has CDR1 MNHEY and CDR2 SVGEGT. The CDR3 is 19 residues long. In DNA, the CDR3 is TGTGCCAGCAGTTACTCGATGGGGACTAGCGGGGGGGCCCCAGATACGCAGTATTTT. This translates into CASSYSMGTSGGAPDTQYF.

V gene TRBV23-1 combines with J gene TRBJ2-7; no clear D gene. TRBV23-1 qualifies as an ORF whose function is uncertain. Trimming removed 8 bases at V and 4 bases at J, with 12 bases between. The CDR3 runs to 12 residues. CDR3 coding DNA: TGCGCCAGCTCGCCGGGTCGGTACGAGCAGTACTTC. It translates to CASSPGRYEQYF.

The rearrangement uses TRBV19 and TRBJ1-2, with TRBD1 matching over 7 bases. The J segment lost 5 bases and the V segment lost 3 bases, leaving 18 bases of the junction unmatched. In germline, CDR1 is LNHDA, CDR2 SQIVND (reference sequence). This CDR3 is 18 amino acids long. Here the CDR3 reads CASSIGGIGRGDHYGYTF. The DNA for the CDR3 is TGTGCCAGTAGTATCGGAGGAATCGGCAGGGGGGACCATTATGGCTACACCTTC.

This chain joins TRBV12-3 or TRBV12-4 and TRBJ2-3, with a weak D call TRBD1 (6 bases). V was pared by 5 bases and J by 5 bases, with 8 bases between. The CDR3 sequence is 12 residues long. The CDR3 DNA follows: TGTGCCAGCAGTCCGGACAGAGATACGCAGTATTTT. Protein: CASSPDRDTQYF.

This chain links TRBV6-1 with TRBJ1-5, with a weak D call TRBD1 (5 bases). The V and J ends lost 1 base and 3 bases respectively, with 7 bases between them. The CDR3 totals 14 residues. Germline loops: CDR1 MNHNS, CDR2 SASEGT. The CDR3 region has the DNA TGTGCCAGCAGTGAAGACAGGAACAATCAGCCCCAGCATTTT. The encoded protein is CASSEDRNNQPQHF.

This clone was counted a few times. V gene TRBV4-1 combines with J gene TRBJ1-1; maybe TRBD1 (5 bases). Germline V lookup: CDR1 MGHRA, CDR2 YSYEKL. The CDR3 totals 15 residues. The V gene lost 3 bases and the J gene lost 4 bases, with 15 bases spanning the gap. CDR3 DNA sequence: TGCGCCAGCAGCCAGATTACAGGTGTTAGCACTGAAGCTTTCTTT. This encodes CASSQITGVSTEAFF.

J is TRBJ1-6 and V is TRBV6-5, with 8 positions matching TRBD1. Losses at the gene ends were 4 bases for V and 7 bases for J; bases not matched to a gene: 6. Germline loops: CDR1 MNHEY, CDR2 SVGAGI. The CDR3 consists of 15 residues. The CDR3 spells CASSFGQGTNSPLHF. The CDR3 region has the DNA TGTGCCAGCAGTTTCGGACAGGGCACGAATTCACCCCTCCACTTT.

The V gene is TRBV9, the J gene TRBJ2-5; weak D call: TRBD1 (5 bases). Germline V gene lookup returns CDR1 SGDLS and CDR2 YYNGEE. The CDR3 is 15 residues long. The V end lost 4 bases, the J end lost 2 bases, and 15 bases lay between the germline ends. The CDR3 sequence: CASSPRQQYQETQYF. Written as DNA, the CDR3 is TGTGCCAGCAGCCCCAGACAGCAATATCAAGAGACCCAGTACTTC.

The chain links TRBV6-2 or TRBV6-3 to TRBJ1-1; a weak D match, TRBD1 (5 bases). In germline, CDR1 is MNHEY, CDR2 SVGEGT. V lost 0 bases and J lost 3, with 14 bases in between. This CDR3 has 16 residues. The CDR3 region has the DNA TGTGCCAGCAGTTACTCGATCGGGGGGTTTCACACTGAAGCTTTCTTT. Translation gives CASSYSIGGFHTEAFF.

The CDR3, as DNA: TGTGCCAGCAGCTTAAGTCCCAGGGGGCAAGAGACCCAGTACTTC. Translated, it gives CASSLSPRGQETQYF. This rearrangement joins TRBV11-2 to TRBJ2-5, with TRBD1 matching 7 bases. This CDR3 is 15 amino acids long. V lost 2 bases, J lost 2 bases, and 5 bases stayed unmatched. Germline CDR1 SGHAT, CDR2 FQNNGV.

The chain employs TRBV7-2 and TRBJ1-5; D might be TRBD1 (5 bases). Deletions cut 1 base from V and 4 bases from J, with 11 bases between. Germline CDR1 reads SGHTA; CDR2 reads FQGNSA. CDR3 length equals 15 residues. CDR3 coding DNA: TGTGCCAGCAGCTTAGAGGACGGACAAAATCAGCCCCAGCATTTT. Its protein product is CASSLEDGQNQPQHF.

The genes are TRBV7-2 and TRBJ2-5; 8 positions agree with TRBD1. V was clipped by 5 bases and J by 5 bases; unmatched bases: 7. Looked up from germline, CDR1 is SGHTA and CDR2 is FQGNSA. The CDR3 contains 14 residues. The CDR3 nucleotides read TGTGCCAGCAGCGGCCGGACAGGGATTGAGACCCAGTACTTC. Encoded protein: CASSGRTGIETQYF. The complete variable domain, with remaining parts taken from reference TRBV7-2 and TRBJ2-5, reads GAGVSQSPSNKVTEKGKDVELRCDPISGHTALYWYRQSLGQGLEFLIYFQGNSAPDKSGLPSDRFSAERTGGSVSTLTIQRTQQEDSAVYLCASSGRTGIETQYFGPGTRLLVL.

V and J are TRBV7-7 and TRBJ2-5; possible D gene TRBD2, 7 bases. CDR1 SSHAT and CDR2 FNYEAQ come from the germline V gene (reference sequence). V was pared by 0 bases and J by 4 bases, with 12 bases between. The CDR3 runs to 15 residues. The CDR3 here is CASSLAGGPGETQYF. The DNA of the CDR3 is TGTGCCAGCAGCTTAGCGGGGGGGCCTGGAGAGACCCAGTACTTC.

This clone was seen a single time. The CDR3, as DNA: TGTGCCAGCAGTGAGGGGGGGCGCGGGACCTATGGCTACACCTTC. Protein product: CASSEGGRGTYGYTF. The gene calls are TRBV6-1 and TRBJ1-2; D is possibly TRBD1 (6 bases). This CDR3 comprises 15 residues. Per germline, CDR1 MNHNS and CDR2 SASEGT. Trimming left V 3 bases short and J 4 bases short, with 15 bases between.

This clone appeared once. This chain uses TRBV29-1 with TRBJ2-7, with 8 bases fitting TRBD1. This CDR3 comprises 12 residues. The ends lost 8 bases at V and 1 base at J; junction bases unmatched: 4. CDR1 SQVTM and CDR2 ANQGSEA come from the germline V gene. In nucleotides, the CDR3 is TGCAGCACTCGGACAGGGTCCTACGAGCAGTACTTC. Translating it yields CSTRTGSYEQYF.

This chain connects TRBV24-1 to TRBJ2-7; 7 nucleotides line up with TRBD2. Germline CDR1 is KGHDR and CDR2 is SFDVKD. With 3 bases clipped from V and 6 bases from J, the junction kept 4 bases outside the gene matches. The CDR3 runs 13 residues. CDR3 bases: TGTGCCACCAGTGATCGCCGACTAGCCGAGCAGTACTTC. It is translated as CATSDRRLAEQYF.

CDR3 nucleotides: TGTGCCAGCAGGCAGACTAGCGGGGGGGCTGGCGGGGAGCTGTTTTTT. Its protein is CASRQTSGGAGGELFF. The genes are TRBV2 and TRBJ2-2; 14 bases align to TRBD2. The CDR3 is 16 amino acids. CDR1 is SNHLY and CDR2 is FYNNEI in the germline V gene. V shed 6 bases, J shed 7 bases, and the junction held 7 bases outside the gene matches. Full variable domain (missing parts from reference TRBV2 and TRBJ2-2): EPEVTQTPSHQVTQMGQEVILRCVPISNHLYFYWYRQILGQKVEFLVSFYNNEISEKSEIFDDQFSVERPDGSNFTLKIRSTKLEDSAMYFCASRQTSGGAGGELFFGEGSRLTVL.

The rearrangement joins TRBV5-4 to TRBJ1-1; D is perhaps TRBD1 (5 bases). The CDR3 is made up of 16 amino acids. The V gene lost 7 bases and the J gene lost 5 bases, with 24 bases spanning the gap. Germline V lookup: CDR1 SGHNT, CDR2 YYREEE (reference sequence). The CDR3 is CASSQTGGKWGTEAFF. CDR3 in DNA: TGTGCCAGCTCCCAAACCGGGGGGAAATGGGGGACTGAAGCTTTCTTT. Full variable domain (rest looked up from reference TRBV5-4 and TRBJ1-1): ETGVTQSPTHLIKTRGQQVTLRCSSQSGHNTVSWYQQALGQGPQFIFQYYREEENGRGNFPPRFSGLQFPNYSSELNVNALELDDSALYLCASSQTGGKWGTEAFFGQGTRLTVV.

This chain joins TRBV7-9 and TRBJ2-1; TRBD2 matches at 13 bases. Per the germline V gene, CDR1 is SEHNR and CDR2 is FQNEAQ (reference sequence). This CDR3 region has 15 residues. V trimming: 8 bases; J trimming: 7 bases; junction bases outside the gene matches: 8. CDR3 sequence reads: CASAETSGGRNEQFF. DNA of the CDR3: TGTGCCAGCGCCGAGACTAGCGGGGGGAGGAATGAGCAGTTCTTC.

The gene calls are TRBV7-9 and TRBJ2-3, with D possibly TRBD2 on 6 matching bases. The germline V gene encodes CDR1 SEHNR and CDR2 FQNEAQ (reference sequence). V was cut by 6 bases and J by 8 bases, with 12 bases left in between. The CDR3 has 12 amino acids. CDR3 protein: CASRKLAFTQYF. The CDR3 DNA is TGTGCCAGCAGGAAACTAGCTTTTACGCAGTATTTT.